The entry below describes one TCR beta chain. These data come from a study of blood T cell repertoires in COVID-19. Across the whole study: There were acute and convalescent COVID-19 samples, and they came from the United States, Italy and Spain.

In the source study's methods: Counts of nucleated cells, estimated from reference gene primer amplification, were obtained. Here immunoSEQ multiplex PCR was the method, and the copy in TCRdb shows in-frame clones only, minus some. The V and J calls and clone size are taken from that table; D and trimming were inferred from the DNA. The data show over 110,000 clones, with around 88% seen just once and around 26% held by the top ten. This CDR3 has 15 amino acids. The germline V gene has CDR1 MGHRA and CDR2 YSYEKL. The ends were cut back, 5 bases at V and 2 bases at J, with 14 bases in the middle. The rearrangement uses TRBV4-1 and TRBJ2-3; tentatively, D is TRBD1 (5 bases). This sequence was found in a human donor in a cohort sampled during active COVID-19. The source material was peripheral blood. The CDR3 DNA reads as TGCGCCAGCAGCAAATTCACAGGTTTCACAGATACGCAGTATTTT. Translating it yields CASSKFTGFTDTQYF.